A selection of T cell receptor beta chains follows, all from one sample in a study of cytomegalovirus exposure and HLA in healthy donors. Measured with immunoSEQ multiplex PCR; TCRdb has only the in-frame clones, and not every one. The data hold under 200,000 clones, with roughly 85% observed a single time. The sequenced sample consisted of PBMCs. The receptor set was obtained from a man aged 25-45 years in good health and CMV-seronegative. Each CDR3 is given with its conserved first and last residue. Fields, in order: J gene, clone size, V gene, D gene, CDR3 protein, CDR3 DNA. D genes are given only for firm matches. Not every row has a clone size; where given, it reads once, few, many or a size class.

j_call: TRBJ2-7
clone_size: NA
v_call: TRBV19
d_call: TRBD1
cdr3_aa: CASSDRGLGSYEQYF
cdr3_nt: TGTGCCAGTAGTGACAGGGGTCTTGGGTCCTACGAGCAGTACTTC

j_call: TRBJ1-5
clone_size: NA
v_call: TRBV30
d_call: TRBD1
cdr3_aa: CAWSVAGTGAQPQHF
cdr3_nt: TGTGCCTGGAGTGTAGCAGGGACAGGGGCTCAGCCCCAGCATTTT

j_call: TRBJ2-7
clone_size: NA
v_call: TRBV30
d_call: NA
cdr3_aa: CAWSQGLSYEQYF
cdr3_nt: TGTGCCTGGAGTCAGGGCCTCTCCTACGAGCAGTACTTC

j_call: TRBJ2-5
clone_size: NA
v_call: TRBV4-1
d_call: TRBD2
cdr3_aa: CASSHYSGGEETQYF
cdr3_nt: TGCGCCAGCAGCCATTACAGCGGGGGGGAAGAGACCCAGTACTTC

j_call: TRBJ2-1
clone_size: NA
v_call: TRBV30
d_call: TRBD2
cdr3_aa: CAWKGGRYNEQFF
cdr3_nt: TGTGCCTGGAAGGGCGGGAGGTACAATGAGCAGTTCTTC

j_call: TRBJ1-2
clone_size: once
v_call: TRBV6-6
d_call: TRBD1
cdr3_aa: CASNLLVGLQGIYTF
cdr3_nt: TGTGCCAGCAACCTCCTCGTGGGGTTACAGGGGATCTACACCTTC

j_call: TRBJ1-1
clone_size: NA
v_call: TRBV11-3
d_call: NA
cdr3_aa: CASSLVDGVMNTEAFF
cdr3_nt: TGTGCCAGCAGCTTAGTTGACGGGGTTATGAACACTGAAGCTTTCTTT

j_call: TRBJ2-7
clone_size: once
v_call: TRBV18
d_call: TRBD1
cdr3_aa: CASSPGTDEEQYF
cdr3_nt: TGTGCCAGCTCACCGGGGACAGATGAAGAGCAGTACTTC

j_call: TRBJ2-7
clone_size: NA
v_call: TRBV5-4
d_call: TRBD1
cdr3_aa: CASSPQGQGFSGQYF
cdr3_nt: TGTGCCAGCAGCCCGCAGGGACAGGGTTTCTCGGGGCAGTACTTC

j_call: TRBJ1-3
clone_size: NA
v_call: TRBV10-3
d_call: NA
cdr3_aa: CAISSGAGNTIYF
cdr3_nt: TGTGCCATCAGTTCAGGGGCTGGAAACACCATATATTTT

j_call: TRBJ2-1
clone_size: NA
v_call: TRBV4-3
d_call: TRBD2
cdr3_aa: CASSQEAGVYNEQFF
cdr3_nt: TGCGCCAGCAGCCAAGAGGCGGGGGTTTACAATGAGCAGTTCTTC

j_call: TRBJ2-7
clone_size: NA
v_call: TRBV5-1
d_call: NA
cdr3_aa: CASSSLTGARNEQYF
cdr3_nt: TGCGCCAGCAGCTCTCTGACAGGCGCCAGGAACGAGCAGTACTTC

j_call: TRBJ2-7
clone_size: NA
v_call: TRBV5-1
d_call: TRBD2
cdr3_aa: CASSYLAGGFYEQYF
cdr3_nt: TGCGCCAGCAGCTACCTAGCGGGGGGCTTCTACGAGCAGTACTTC

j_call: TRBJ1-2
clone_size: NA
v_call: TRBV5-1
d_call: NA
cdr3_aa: CASSPGDGYTF
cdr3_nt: TGCGCCAGCAGCCCAGGGGATGGCTACACCTTC

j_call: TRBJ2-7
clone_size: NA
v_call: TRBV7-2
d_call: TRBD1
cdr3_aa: CASSPKDRGRYEQYF
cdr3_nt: TGTGCCAGCAGCCCGAAGGACAGGGGGCGCTACGAGCAGTACTTC